This TCR beta chain was documented in a study of Graves' ophthalmopathy and Graves' hyperthyroidism. The table lists this clonotype with many counts. Unmatched junction bases numbered 4, after V lost 6 bases and J lost 5 bases. The CDR3 length is 15 residues. The germline CDR1 and CDR2 sequences are SGHAT and FQNNGV. RNA transcripts provided the template for amplifying TCR beta CDR3 regions. HTBI primers were employed in first-round RT-PCR, then a second-round multiplex PCR followed. TCRdb redid the calling of the multiplex PCR reads with MiXCR, one entry per CDR3 protein. In the table there are about 210,000 distinct CDR3 sequences, under 30% of which are singletons.

V is TRBV11-2 and J is TRBJ1-6; 10 nucleotides agree with TRBD1. The receptor's source is a man aged 50 to 59 with Graves' ophthalmopathy. Sequencing used peripheral blood. CDR3 bases: TGTGCCAGCAGTCTTGGGACAGGGGATAATTCACCCCTCCACTTT. Its translation is CASSLGTGDNSPLHF.